These T cell receptor beta chains were read from a single sample in a study of neurological immune-mediated disorders. One entry per CDR3 protein results from TCRdb running MiXCR on the 5' RACE reads. This sample has tens of thousands of distinct CDR3 sequences, with around 10% found just once. The sequencing input was PBMCs. These receptor sequences come from a man aged 40-50 years in good health. CDR3s include the opening cysteine and the closing phenylalanine or tryptophan. Fields, in order: clone size, CDR3 length, J gene, V gene, D gene, CDR3 protein, CDR3 DNA. A D gene is named only where the DNA matches it firmly. Some rows have no size entry. The others give once, few or many, or a class for an expanded clone.

many	14	TRBJ1-2	TRBV20-1	TRBD1	CSARDKPTGFGYTF	TGCAGTGCTAGAGATAAGCCGACAGGGTTTGGCTACACCTTC
many	12	TRBJ2-3	TRBV5-1	.	CASRLNSDTQYF	TGCGCCAGCAGACTGAATTCCGATACGCAGTATTTT
many	13	TRBJ1-5	TRBV7-2	.	CASSFRGSQPQHF	TGTGCCAGCAGCTTTAGAGGGAGTCAGCCCCAGCATTTT
many	15	TRBJ2-1	TRBV27	.	CASLLTPSPYNEQFF	TGTGCCAGCCTTTTGACTCCTTCTCCTTACAATGAGCAGTTCTTC
many	15	TRBJ2-3	TRBV29-1	TRBD1	CSVGVWGTGTDTQYF	TGCAGCGTTGGCGTGTGGGGGACAGGGACAGATACGCAGTATTTT
many	13	TRBJ1-5	TRBV14	.	CASSLDSDQPQHF	TGTGCCAGCAGCCTCGACAGCGATCAGCCCCAGCATTTT
many	13	TRBJ1-5	TRBV12-3/TRBV12-4	.	CASSLGENQPQHF	TGTGCCAGCAGTTTGGGGGAAAATCAGCCCCAGCATTTT
.	15	TRBJ2-4	TRBV18	TRBD2	CASSPERTSGGRQYF	TGTGCCAGCTCACCGGAGAGGACTAGCGGGGGAAGGCAGTACTTC
many	15	TRBJ2-1	TRBV6-5	TRBD2	CASSSSSRGENEQFF	TGTGCCAGCAGCTCCTCATCCCGGGGGGAGAATGAGCAGTTCTTC
many	12	TRBJ2-2	TRBV6-2/TRBV6-3	.	CASSAEGRELFF	TGTGCCAGCAGTGCGGAAGGAAGGGAGCTGTTTTTT
many	16	TRBJ2-2	TRBV10-3	TRBD2	CAISEESGSVTGELFF	TGTGCCATCAGTGAGGAAAGCGGGAGTGTGACCGGGGAGCTGTTTTTT
many	13	TRBJ1-1	TRBV6-5	TRBD1	CASSYARDSEAFF	TGTGCCAGCAGTTACGCCAGGGACAGTGAAGCTTTCTTT
many	14	TRBJ2-7	TRBV9	.	CASSVGLISYEQYF	TGTGCCAGCAGCGTAGGATTGATATCCTACGAGCAGTACTTC
many	13	TRBJ1-1	TRBV3-1	.	CASRWGGGTEAFF	TGTGCCAGTCGGTGGGGGGGGGGCACTGAAGCTTTCTTT
once	13	TRBJ2-1	TRBV20-1	.	CSAGDFTNNEQFF	TGCAGTGCGGGGGACTTTACTAACAATGAGCAGTTCTTC
many	13	TRBJ2-7	TRBV5-1	TRBD1	CAREDRGRDEQYF	TGCGCCAGGGAGGACAGGGGTAGGGACGAGCAGTACTTC
many	16	TRBJ2-1	TRBV6-5	TRBD2	CASSPTSGIPYNEQFF	TGTGCCAGCAGTCCCACCAGCGGGATACCCTACAATGAGCAGTTCTTC
many	16	TRBJ1-5	TRBV18	.	CASSLQGAGSNQPQHF	TGTGCCAGCTCACTCCAAGGGGCAGGGAGCAATCAGCCCCAGCATTTT
many	19	TRBJ2-7	TRBV9	.	CASSRDDGLGVGSSYEQYF	TGTGCCAGCAGCCGAGACGACGGTCTGGGGGTTGGGTCGTCCTACGAGCAGTACTTC
many	16	TRBJ2-1	TRBV6-5	.	CASSSQEAATYNEQFF	TGTGCCAGCAGTTCTCAGGAGGCCGCCACCTACAATGAGCAGTTCTTC
many	13	TRBJ1-1	TRBV6-5	TRBD1	CASSWDRNTEAFF	TGTGCCAGCAGCTGGGACAGGAACACTGAAGCTTTCTTT
many	16	TRBJ2-4	TRBV28	.	CASSPSGVNAKNIQYF	TGTGCCAGCAGTCCATCAGGGGTAAACGCCAAAAACATTCAGTACTTC
many	16	TRBJ1-1	TRBV4-2	.	CASSQEGPGGNTEAFF	TGTGCCAGCAGCCAAGAAGGCCCAGGTGGGAACACTGAAGCTTTCTTT
many	12	TRBJ1-1	TRBV28	.	CASNGGGTEAFF	TGTGCCAGCAACGGGGGCGGCACTGAAGCTTTCTTT
many	13	TRBJ1-5	TRBV29-1	TRBD1	CSVGDRANQPQHF	TGCAGCGTTGGAGACAGGGCCAATCAGCCCCAGCATTTT
many	16	TRBJ2-6	TRBV10-3	.	CAIMDRIGSGANVLTF	TGTGCCATCATGGATAGAATAGGGTCTGGGGCCAACGTCCTGACTTTC
many	13	TRBJ2-1	TRBV18	.	CASSWPPADEQFF	TGTGCCAGCTCATGGCCGCCCGCAGACGAGCAGTTCTTC
many	15	TRBJ2-3	TRBV2	.	CASSEVGGLADTQYF	TGTGCCAGCAGTGAAGTGGGGGGGCTCGCAGATACGCAGTATTTT
many	15	TRBJ2-7	TRBV6-2/TRBV6-3	TRBD1	CASSFPGQGIREQYF	TGTGCCAGCAGTTTTCCGGGACAGGGAATTCGGGAGCAGTACTTC
few	14	TRBJ2-2	TRBV19	TRBD1	CASGRDRNTGELFF	TGTGCCAGCGGCAGGGACAGGAACACCGGGGAGCTGTTTTTT
many	13	TRBJ1-2	TRBV29-1	TRBD1	CSVVTGKNYGYTF	TGCAGCGTTGTGACAGGGAAGAACTATGGCTACACCTTC
many	17	TRBJ2-1	TRBV5-1	TRBD2	CASSLGLAGSSYNEQFF	TGCGCCAGCAGCTTAGGACTAGCGGGGAGTTCCTACAATGAGCAGTTCTTC
many	12	TRBJ2-2	TRBV5-1	.	CASSSPTGELFF	TGCGCCAGCAGCTCCCCTACCGGGGAGCTGTTTTTT
many	13	TRBJ2-3	TRBV28	.	CASHSQDRDTQYF	TGTGCCAGCCATTCCCAAGACAGGGATACGCAGTATTTT
many	16	TRBJ1-5	TRBV21-1	.	CASSLKGPGMNQPQHF	TGTGCCAGCAGCCTAAAAGGACCGGGAATGAATCAGCCCCAGCATTTT
many	13	TRBJ2-5	TRBV11-2	.	CASSPQGGETQYF	TGTGCCAGCAGCCCCCAGGGAGGCGAGACCCAGTACTTC
many	14	TRBJ2-7	TRBV29-1	TRBD2	CSVKGLAGTYEQYF	TGCAGCGTCAAGGGACTAGCGGGGACCTACGAGCAGTACTTC
many	11	TRBJ1-5	TRBV6-6	.	CASSGAEPQHF	TGTGCCAGCAGCGGTGCAGAGCCCCAGCATTTT
many	17	TRBJ2-7	TRBV28	.	CASSSNTGTPSSYEQYF	TGTGCCAGCAGTTCCAATACCGGGACGCCGAGCTCCTACGAGCAGTACTTC
many	14	TRBJ2-3	TRBV29-1	TRBD2	CSVEVGGGTDTQYF	TGCAGCGTTGAAGTCGGCGGGGGGACAGATACGCAGTATTTT
many	11	TRBJ2-3	TRBV5-1	.	CASSFTDTQYF	TGTGCCAGCAGCTTTACAGATACGCAGTATTTT
many	11	TRBJ2-7	TRBV24-1	.	CATSENNEQYF	TGTGCCACCAGTGAAAATAACGAGCAGTACTTC
many	15	TRBJ2-7	TRBV11-2	TRBD2	CASGGTSRSSYEQYF	TGTGCCAGCGGCGGGACTAGCCGGAGCTCCTACGAGCAGTACTTC
many	15	TRBJ2-7	TRBV5-1	TRBD1	CASSLEQGGLDEQYF	TGCGCCAGCAGCTTGGAACAGGGGGGCTTGGACGAGCAGTACTTC
many	16	TRBJ2-1	TRBV12-3/TRBV12-4	TRBD1	CASSPEGQGSYNEQFF	TGTGCCAGCAGCCCCGAGGGACAGGGGAGTTACAATGAGCAGTTCTTC
many	15	TRBJ2-1	TRBV5-1	.	CASSAVASLVNEQFF	TGCGCCAGCAGCGCCGTCGCTTCACTAGTTAATGAGCAGTTCTTC
many	11	TRBJ1-1	TRBV6-5	.	CASSYGTEAFF	TGTGCCAGCAGTTATGGCACTGAAGCTTTCTTT
many	16	TRBJ2-3	TRBV7-8	TRBD2	CASTLVNGGDTDTQYF	TGTGCCAGCACCCTCGTTAACGGGGGGGACACAGATACGCAGTATTTT
.	19	TRBJ2-3	TRBV5-1	TRBD2	CASSLGDRLVLAGGPSQYF	TGCGCCAGCAGCTTGGGGGACAGACTTGTACTAGCGGGAGGGCCTTCGCAGTATTTT
many	13	TRBJ2-3	TRBV3-1	.	CASSQDAPRTQYF	TGTGCCAGCAGCCAAGATGCCCCCCGGACGCAGTATTTT
many	14	TRBJ2-5	TRBV5-6	.	CASSLAGGDETQYF	TGTGCCAGCAGCTTGGCGGGCGGAGATGAGACCCAGTACTTC
many	18	TRBJ2-7	TRBV28	.	CASSDSQGLGSVWDEQYF	TGTGCCAGCAGTGATTCACAGGGTCTCGGGAGTGTTTGGGACGAGCAGTACTTC